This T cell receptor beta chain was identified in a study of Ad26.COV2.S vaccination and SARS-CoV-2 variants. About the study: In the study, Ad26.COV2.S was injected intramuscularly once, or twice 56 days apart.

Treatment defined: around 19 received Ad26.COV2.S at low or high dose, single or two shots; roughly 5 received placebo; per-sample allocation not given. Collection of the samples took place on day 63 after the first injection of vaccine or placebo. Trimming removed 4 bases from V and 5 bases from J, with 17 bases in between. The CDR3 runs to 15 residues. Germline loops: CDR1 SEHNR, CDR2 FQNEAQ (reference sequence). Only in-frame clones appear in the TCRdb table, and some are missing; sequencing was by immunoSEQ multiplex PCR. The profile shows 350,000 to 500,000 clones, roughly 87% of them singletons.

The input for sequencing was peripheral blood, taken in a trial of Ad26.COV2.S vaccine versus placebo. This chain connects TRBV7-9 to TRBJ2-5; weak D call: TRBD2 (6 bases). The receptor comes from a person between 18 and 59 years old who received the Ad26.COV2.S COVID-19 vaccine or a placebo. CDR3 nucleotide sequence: TGTGCCAGCAGCTCCGGAGGACCGGCGGGGGAGACCCAGTACTTC. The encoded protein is CASSSGGPAGETQYF.